Listed below are T cell receptor beta chains from one sample, sequenced in a study of OX40 agonist ivuxolimab in advanced cancers. The assay was immunoSEQ multiplex PCR, and TCRdb's table has in-frame clones only and misses some. This table holds 20,000 or so clones, just under 75% found once. The sequencing here drew on CD4+ or CD8+ T cells sorted from blood, taken in a trial of the OX40 agonist ivuxolimab. Source of these receptors: an adult with an advanced solid tumor such as melanoma, head and neck, liver or kidney cancer. The CDR3 runs from the conserved cysteine through the conserved F or W. Fields, in order: V gene, J gene, D gene, clone size, CDR3 DNA, CDR3 protein. D genes are given only for firm matches. For some rows the clone size is stated as once, few or many, or as a class when expanded; others skip it.

>TRBV5-1|TRBJ2-7|-|-
TGCGCCAGCAGCTCCCAAGGGATGGAGTACGAGCAGTACTTC
CASSSQGMEYEQYF
>TRBV7-9|TRBJ2-3|-|-
TGTGCCAGCAGCTACACAGATACGCAGTATTTT
CASSYTDTQYF
>TRBV28|TRBJ1-4|-|-
TGTGCCAGCAGTTTTCAAACAGGGGAAAAACTGTTTTTT
CASSFQTGEKLFF
>TRBV28|TRBJ2-7|-|once
TGTGCCAGCAGCGTGGGGGAGCAGTACTTC
CASSVGEQYF
>TRBV14|TRBJ2-5|-|-
TGTGCCAGCAGCCACCAGTACCAAGAGACCCAGTACTTC
CASSHQYQETQYF
>TRBV7-9|TRBJ2-7|-|-
TGTGCCAGCAGCTCGGACCCGGGCGAGCAGTACTTC
CASSSDPGEQYF
>TRBV10-1|TRBJ2-7|-|-
TGCACCAGCAGTGAGTCCCCCCACGAGCAGTACTTC
CTSSESPHEQYF
>TRBV7-2|TRBJ2-3|-|-
TGTGCCAGCAGCTTGTACGGTAGCACAGATACGCAGTATTTT
CASSLYGSTDTQYF
>TRBV4-1|TRBJ1-4|-|-
TGCGCCAGCAGCCAAGAGGCAACTAATGAAAAACTGTTTTTT
CASSQEATNEKLFF
>TRBV7-9|TRBJ2-7|-|-
TGTGCCAGCAGCCCCTCGGACGGATACGAGCAGTACTTC
CASSPSDGYEQYF
>TRBV6-6|TRBJ2-2|-|-
TGTGCCAGCAGCGCTAACACCGGGGAGCTGTTTTTT
CASSANTGELFF
>TRBV9|TRBJ2-2|TRBD2|-
TGTGCCAGCAGCGTAGTCCCTAGCGGGAGGGTAGCCGGGGAGCTGTTTTTT
CASSVVPSGRVAGELFF
>TRBV5-6|TRBJ2-2|-|few
TGTGCCAGCGGCCTTGGTGAGAACACCGGGGAGCTGTTTTTT
CASGLGENTGELFF
>TRBV4-1|TRBJ2-1|-|-
TGCGCCAGCAGCCAAGACCAAGGGGGCTCCTACAATGAGCAGTTCTTC
CASSQDQGGSYNEQFF
>TRBV4-3|TRBJ1-1|-|many
TGCGCCAGCAGCCAAGAGCAAGGTGTCGGGGGCGTCACTGAAGCTTTCTTT
CASSQEQGVGGVTEAFF
>TRBV11-2|TRBJ1-4|-|-
TGTGCCAGCAGCTATGAGGGGGGTAGCGCAACTAATGAAAAACTGTTTTTT
CASSYEGGSATNEKLFF
>TRBV28|TRBJ2-7|-|-
TGTGCCAGCAGTCATTACGACGTCAGGGACTACGAGCAGTACTTC
CASSHYDVRDYEQYF
>TRBV28|TRBJ1-1|TRBD1|-
TGTGCCAGCAGTCCCGGGACAGTAATGAACACTGAAGCTTTCTTT
CASSPGTVMNTEAFF
>TRBV7-9|TRBJ1-2|-|many
TGTGCCAGCAGCTTTGAGGGGACGGACTATGGCTACACCTTC
CASSFEGTDYGYTF
>TRBV4-1|TRBJ2-7|-|-
TGCGCCAGCAGCCAAACTACAGGGTGGGAGCAGTACTTC
CASSQTTGWEQYF
>TRBV19|TRBJ2-3|TRBD1|once
TGTGCCAGTAGTAACCCGGACAGGGGGCTGAGAGATACGCAGTATTTT
CASSNPDRGLRDTQYF
>TRBV7-8|TRBJ2-3|-|-
TGTGCCAGCAGCCCGACACCCACAGATACGCAGTATTTT
CASSPTPTDTQYF
>TRBV29-1|TRBJ2-1|TRBD2|-
TGCAGCGACATAGCGGGAGGGCCTTACAATGAGCAGTTCTTC
CSDIAGGPYNEQFF
>TRBV7-8|TRBJ1-5|TRBD1|few
TGTGCCAGCAGCCCAAGCAGGGGGGGCAATCAGCCCCAGCATTTT
CASSPSRGGNQPQHF
>TRBV29-1|TRBJ1-1|-|-
TGCAGCGTTGAGCCCCCCCTCTTCAGGCGCCATTGGAACACTGAAGCTTTCTTT
CSVEPPLFRRHWNTEAFF
>TRBV10-1|TRBJ1-5|-|few
TGCGCCCCGACAAGGTCAATTTATAGCAATCAGCCCCAGCATTTT
CAPTRSIYSNQPQHF
>TRBV5-6|TRBJ2-7|TRBD1|many
TGTGCCAGCAGACAACAGGGGTCCTACGAGCAGTACTTC
CASRQQGSYEQYF
>TRBV27|TRBJ1-6|TRBD1|-
TGTGCCAGCAGTTCCCCTGGCCAGGGGGGATCACCCCTCCACTTT
CASSSPGQGGSPLHF
>TRBV13|TRBJ2-1|TRBD1|-
TGTGCCAGCAGCTCAGACTTGGACAGGGGGTGGTATGAGCAGTTCTTC
CASSSDLDRGWYEQFF
>TRBV15|TRBJ2-1|-|-
TGTGCCACCAGCACCTCCGGGGGAGCCTACAATGAGCAGTTCTTC
CATSTSGGAYNEQFF
>TRBV4-3|TRBJ2-7|TRBD2|-
TGCGCCAGCAGCCAAGATCCGCTAGCGGGGGACGAGCAGTACTTC
CASSQDPLAGDEQYF
>TRBV9|TRBJ2-5|TRBD2|-
TGTGCCAGCAGCGGGGGACTAGCGGGGGCCCCCCAAGAGACCCAGTACTTC
CASSGGLAGAPQETQYF
>TRBV25-1|TRBJ1-1|-|-
TGTGCCAGCAGTGATTCCGTTGGATTGAACACTGAAGCTTTCTTT
CASSDSVGLNTEAFF
>TRBV7-2|TRBJ1-1|-|few
TGTGCCAGCAGCTTCTATCACCTGAACACTGAAGCTTTCTTT
CASSFYHLNTEAFF
>TRBV5-1|TRBJ2-1|TRBD2|-
TGCGCCAGCAGCTTGACTAGCGGATCTCCCTACAATGAGCAGTTCTTC
CASSLTSGSPYNEQFF
>TRBV30|TRBJ2-2|-|-
TGTGCCTGGAGTTACGGGGACACCGGGGAGCTGTTTTTT
CAWSYGDTGELFF
>TRBV7-6|TRBJ2-4|TRBD2|-
TGTGCCAGCAGTCCTAGCGGGGGGGACTTCTACAAAAACATTCAGTACTTC
CASSPSGGDFYKNIQYF
>TRBV30|TRBJ1-1|-|-
TGTGCCTGGAACCGGGCCGGGGCTGAAGCTTTCTTT
CAWNRAGAEAFF
>TRBV5-1|TRBJ1-2|-|once
TGCGCCAGCAGCTTGGGGTATTTGGACTATGGCTACACCTTC
CASSLGYLDYGYTF
>TRBV2|TRBJ1-5|TRBD1|-
TGTGCCAGCGAATTGGGACAGGGGGAAAATCAGCCCCAGCATTTT
CASELGQGENQPQHF
>TRBV7-3|TRBJ2-1|-|-
TGTGCCAGCAGCCCGGGACCATACAATGAGCAGTTCTTC
CASSPGPYNEQFF
>TRBV27|TRBJ1-4|TRBD1|-
TGTGCCAGCAGTTTCCAGGGGGCTGCTAATGAAAAACTGTTTTTT
CASSFQGAANEKLFF